One T cell receptor beta chain is described in this entry. Its antigen is unknown. Base qualities are not recorded, but no much larger clone differs from it by a single base. The sample belongs to a study of response to subunit inactivated influenza vaccine (dated by TCRdb to 2017 to 2018). For context, the study as a whole: To follow how T cells responded to a trivalent subunit inactivated influenza vaccine, the researchers relied on deep quantitative profiling of the T cell receptor repertoire. Paper-wide results and their limitations: The authors proposed that each seasonal influenza vaccination may bring in only a limited number of new T cells.

The CDR3 contains 15 residues, cysteine and phenylalanine counted. Of the read, only the CDR3 DNA is kept; its 45 bases are in frame from base 1. At the junction V is shortened by 6 bases and J by 0 bases; bases outside the gene matches: 5. Sequences MNHNS (CDR1) and SASEGT (CDR2) are obtained from the germline V gene. Libraries were made using RT-PCR. TCRdb shows the sequencer as Illumina HiSeq 2500. TCRdb cleaned the public reads at Q25 with fastp, built clones with MiXCR and kept in-frame beta chains. Rows with one shared CDR3 protein collapse into an entry with the most common genes and DNA. The sample table contains about 580,000 distinct CDR3 sequences; only one count was recorded for approximately 15% of them. Around 10% of the sample is in the top ten clones.

The starting material was PBMCs from blood, obtained about 12 days after vaccination. This receptor was obtained from a man aged 50 or older who received an inactivated influenza vaccine. Donor details come from another sample of the same person, matched by shared clones. The chain was built from TRBV6-1 and TRBJ1-1; 9 bases in between match TRBD1. This receptor has the CDR3 CASRRDRELNTEAFF. The DNA sequence follows: TGTGCCAGCAGGCGGGACAGGGAATTGAACACTGAAGCTTTCTTT.